This note documents a single T cell receptor beta chain sequence. Its specificity is unknown. The data are from a study of OX40 agonist ivuxolimab in advanced cancers. Study-level results: Clonal expansion from baseline to week 6 occurred in both CD4+ and CD8+ T cells. On average, a greater number of expanded clones characterised CD8+ T cells relative to CD4+. What antigens the expanded peripheral T cells recognized was never established. Low levels of normalized T-cell clonal expansion also appeared in some nonresponders.

The data were produced by immunoSEQ multiplex PCR, yet TCRdb's version contains in-frame clones alone and is incomplete. The sample holds about 83,000 clones, around nine tenths seen once. The origin of this receptor is an adult with an advanced solid tumor such as melanoma, head and neck, liver or kidney cancer. This specimen was CD4+ or CD8+ T cells sorted from blood, taken in a trial of the OX40 agonist ivuxolimab.

CDR3 nucleotides: TGTGCCAGCAGCACCCCCGGGTCCTTCTTC. Its protein product is CASSTPGSFF. The V call is TRBV21-1, the J call TRBJ1-2. TRBV21-1 is listed as a pseudogene. The CDR3 extends over 10 amino acids.